Following are 8 T cell receptor beta chains from one sample sequenced in a study of cytomegalovirus exposure and HLA in healthy donors. The PCR used 60 Vbeta and 13 Jbeta primers. Repertoires were generated with immunoSEQ multiplex PCR, while TCRdb's copy carries only in-frame clones and drops some. Among roughly 150,000 clones listed, around 80% were seen once. The sample was PBMCs. These receptors came from a man in his forties in good health and CMV-seropositive.

The V gene is TRBV19, the J gene TRBJ1-1; a possible D gene is TRBD1 (5 bases). The germline CDR1 and CDR2 sequences are LNHDA and SQIVND (reference sequence). The CDR3 length is 13 residues. Trimming took off 7 bases at V and 3 bases at J, with 12 bases between the two ends. The chain's CDR3 is CASTSDIYTEAFF. The CDR3 DNA sequence: TGTGCCAGTACCTCGGACATTTACACTGAAGCTTTCTTT. Filled out from reference TRBV19 and TRBJ1-1, the complete variable domain reads DGGITQSPKYLFRKEGQNVTLSCEQNLNHDAMYWYRQDPGQGLRLIYYSQIVNDFQKGDIAEGYSVSREKKESFPLTVTSAQKNPTAFYLCASTSDIYTEAFFGQGTRLTVV.

The V gene is TRBV29-1, the J gene TRBJ2-7; D possibly corresponds to TRBD2 (6 bases). The germline CDR1 and CDR2 sequences are SQVTM and ANQGSEA. The CDR3 consists of 12 residues. V lost 4 bases, J lost 2 bases, and 9 bases lay in between. CDR3 sequence (DNA): TGCAGCGTTGGGGGGACTCCCTACGAGCAGTACTTC. Residues: CSVGGTPYEQYF.

V gene TRBV28 combines with J gene TRBJ2-7; 9 bases are shared with TRBD1. V was clipped by 5 bases and J by 3 bases; unmatched bases: 5. This CDR3 comprises 14 residues. The germline V gene encodes CDR1 MDHEN and CDR2 SYDVKM. The CDR3 region is CASSQGQGYYEQYF. CDR3 sequence (DNA): TGTGCCAGCAGTCAGGGACAGGGATACTACGAGCAGTACTTC.

This chain connects TRBV11-2 to TRBJ2-7; a possible D gene is TRBD2 (6 bases). The CDR3 extends over 15 amino acids. Trimming cost V 0 bases and J 6 bases, with 15 bases left between them. Germline-derived CDR1 and CDR2 are SGHAT and FQNNGV. CDR3 in DNA: TGTGCCAGCAGCTTAGATCGGGGAGGTCCCCTCGAGCAGTACTTC. Its translation: CASSLDRGGPLEQYF.

The rearrangement joins TRBV13 to TRBJ2-1; weak D call: TRBD2 (5 bases). CDR1 and CDR2 (germline): PRHDT, FYEKMQ (reference sequence). The CDR3 sequence is 11 residues long. Trimming stripped 8 bases from V and 7 bases from J, with 9 bases between. This CDR3 is CASSRRNEQFF. The CDR3 region has the DNA TGTGCCAGCTCTCGGAGGAATGAGCAGTTCTTC.

The chain recombines TRBV2 with TRBJ1-5; 7 bases map to TRBD1. Germline V gene data show CDR1 as SNHLY and CDR2 as FYNNEI. CDR3 length equals 14 residues. Germline trimming cut 6 bases from V and 5 bases from J; bases unmatched to any gene: 7. The CDR3 coding sequence is TGTGCCAGCAGCCGGGACAGAACCTATCAGCCCCAGCATTTT. Encoded protein: CASSRDRTYQPQHF.

The chain employs TRBV19 and TRBJ1-5; D might be TRBD1 (5 bases). Germline CDR1 LNHDA, CDR2 SQIVND (reference sequence). The V and J ends lost 9 bases and 0 bases respectively, with 18 bases between them. The CDR3 extends over 16 amino acids. The CDR3 is CASRSIQGSSNQPQHF. The CDR3 bases are TGTGCCAGCCGCTCAATCCAGGGTAGTAGCAATCAGCCCCAGCATTTT.

This sequence joins TRBV27 and TRBJ1-5, with 9 bases matching TRBD1. The germline gives CDR1 MNHEY, CDR2 SMNVEV (reference sequence). The V and J ends lost 5 bases and 1 base, in that order; junction bases with no gene match: 3. CDR3 length: 15 residues. CDR3 residues: CASSATGGSNQPQHF. Written as DNA, the CDR3 is TGTGCCAGCAGTGCCACAGGGGGCAGCAATCAGCCCCAGCATTTT.